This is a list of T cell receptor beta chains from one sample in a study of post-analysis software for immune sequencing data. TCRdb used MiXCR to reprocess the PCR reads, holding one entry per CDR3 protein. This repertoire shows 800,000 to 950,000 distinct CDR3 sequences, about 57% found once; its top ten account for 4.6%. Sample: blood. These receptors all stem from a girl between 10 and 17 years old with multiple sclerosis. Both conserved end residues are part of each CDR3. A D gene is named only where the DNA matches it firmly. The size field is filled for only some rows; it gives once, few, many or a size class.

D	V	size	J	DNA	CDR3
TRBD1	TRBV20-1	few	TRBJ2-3	TGCAGTGCTAGAGTGGGGACAGGCCCCTTCTCCACAGATACGCAGTATTTT	CSARVGTGPFSTDTQYF
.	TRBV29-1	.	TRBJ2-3	TGCAGCGTCCAAACTAGTGCTAGCACAGATACGCGGTATTTT	CSVQTSASTDTRYF
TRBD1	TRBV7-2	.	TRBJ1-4	TGTGCCAGCAGCTCGGGACAGGGTAATAGTCTAAACGAAAAACTGTTTTTT	CASSSGQGNSLNEKLFF
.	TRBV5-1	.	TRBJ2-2	TGCGCCAGCAGCCCAGAGAACACCAGGGAGCTGTTTTTT	CASSPENTRELFF
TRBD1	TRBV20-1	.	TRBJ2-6	TGCAGTGCTAGAGGACAGGGGAGGCCTGGGGCCAACGTCCTGACTTTC	CSARGQGRPGANVLTF
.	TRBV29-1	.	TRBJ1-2	TGCAGCGGTGTTGGTGCAGGGACAAAGGATGGCTACACCTTC	CSGVGAGTKDGYTF
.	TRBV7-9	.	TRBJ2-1	TGTGCCAGCAGCCACCCCGAACAGGGCGGCCACAATGAGCAGTTCTTC	CASSHPEQGGHNEQFF
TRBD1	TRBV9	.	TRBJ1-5	TGTGCCAGCAGCGCAGGGGGCCCGCGGCCCCAGCATTTT	CASSAGGPRPQHF
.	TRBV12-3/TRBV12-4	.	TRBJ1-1	TGTGCCAGCAGCCCCGCGGTGGGCACTGAAGCTTTCTTT	CASSPAVGTEAFF
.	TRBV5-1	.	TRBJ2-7	TGCGCCAGCAATAAGGGATTCGGATACGAGCAGTACTTC	CASNKGFGYEQYF
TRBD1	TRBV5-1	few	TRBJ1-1	TGCGCCAGCAGCGATCGGACAGGGAGGGGAACTGAAGCTTTCTTT	CASSDRTGRGTEAFF
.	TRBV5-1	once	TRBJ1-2	TGCGCCAGCAGCTTGGATGCCGCAAAACCCTATGGCTACACCTTC	CASSLDAAKPYGYTF
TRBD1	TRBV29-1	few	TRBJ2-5	TGCAGCACTAACAGGGGGCGCTGGGAGACCCAGTACTTC	CSTNRGRWETQYF
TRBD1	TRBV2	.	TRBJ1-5	TGTGCCAGCAGTGAAGTGGGACAGGGGGATCAGCCCCAGCATTTT	CASSEVGQGDQPQHF
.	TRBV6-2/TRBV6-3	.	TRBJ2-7	TGTGCCAGCAGATCCGACAACTACGAGCAGTACTTC	CASRSDNYEQYF
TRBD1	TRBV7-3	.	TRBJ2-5	TGTGCCAGCAGTCCCCTGGGTGCAGGGGGAGAGACCCAGTACTTC	CASSPLGAGGETQYF
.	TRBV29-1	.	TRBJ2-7	TGCAGCGTTCTACAGGGTTACTACGGGCAGTACTTC	CSVLQGYYGQYF
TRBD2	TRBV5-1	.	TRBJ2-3	TGCGCCAGCAGCTTGGGAGGGACTAGCGGGAAGAGCGATACGCAGTATTTT	CASSLGGTSGKSDTQYF
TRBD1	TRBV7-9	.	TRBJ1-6	TGTGCCAGCAGCTTGGGACAGCAAAATTCACCCCTCCACTTT	CASSLGQQNSPLHF
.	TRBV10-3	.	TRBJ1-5	TGTGCCATCAGGCGTAACACAGATAGCAATCAGCCCCAGCATTTT	CAIRRNTDSNQPQHF
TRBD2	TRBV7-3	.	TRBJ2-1	TGTGCCAGCAGCTTAAATATGGCTAGCGGGAGGGCCGGGCAGTTCTTC	CASSLNMASGRAGQFF
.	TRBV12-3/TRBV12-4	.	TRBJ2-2	TGTGCCAGCAGTCCCCGGACAGAACTCGAGCTGTTTTTT	CASSPRTELELFF
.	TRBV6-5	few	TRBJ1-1	TGTGCCAGCAGTTACCGGGGGCGTGGGAACACTGAAGCTTTCTTT	CASSYRGRGNTEAFF
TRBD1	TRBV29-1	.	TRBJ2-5	TGCAGCGTCGGACAGGGTGGGTTCCGGCAAGAGGCCCAGTACTTC	CSVGQGGFRQEAQYF
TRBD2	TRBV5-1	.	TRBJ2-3	TGCGCCAGCAGCTTGGGACTAGCTGATTGGGCAGATACGCAGTATTTT	CASSLGLADWADTQYF
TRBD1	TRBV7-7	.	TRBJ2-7	TGTGCTAGCAGCGAGACAGGGATGTACGAGCAGTACTTC	CASSETGMYEQYF
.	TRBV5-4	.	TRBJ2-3	TGTGCCAGCAGCGTAGGTGGGACCCAAACTGGAACAGATACGCAGTATTTT	CASSVGGTQTGTDTQYF
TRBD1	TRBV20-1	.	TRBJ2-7	TGCAGTGCTAGTTCCAGGGGGAAAAACTACGAGCAGTACTTC	CSASSRGKNYEQYF
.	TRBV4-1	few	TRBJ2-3	TGCGCCAGCAGCCATTTCGCAGGCAGTAGCACAGATACGCAGTATTTT	CASSHFAGSSTDTQYF
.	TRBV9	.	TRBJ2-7	TGTGCCAGCAGCCCGACGACCAGCTCCTACGAGCAGTACTTC	CASSPTTSSYEQYF
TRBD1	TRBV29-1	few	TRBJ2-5	TGCAGCGTTGTGCAGGGACAGGGCTGGGAGACCCAGTACTTC	CSVVQGQGWETQYF
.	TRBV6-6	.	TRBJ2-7	TGTGCCAGCAGTCCCAGCCCCGTCTCCTACGAGCAGTACTTC	CASSPSPVSYEQYF
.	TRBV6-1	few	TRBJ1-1	TGTGCCAGCAGTCTAAGGATTGCTGAAGCTTTCTTT	CASSLRIAEAFF
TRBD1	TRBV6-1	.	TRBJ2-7	TGTGCCAGCAGCCTCCGGGACAGCGTAACCTACGAGCAGTACTTC	CASSLRDSVTYEQYF
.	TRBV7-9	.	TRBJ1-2	TGTGCCAGCAGCTTATTTTCAGGGGAGGCCTATGGCTACACCTTC	CASSLFSGEAYGYTF